Shown below are 29 T cell receptor beta chains from a single sample sequenced in a study of CD8 T cells in Susac syndrome. With random hexamers, reverse transcription was performed on roughly 0.45 to 1 ug of RNA. MiXCR was run by TCRdb on the immunoSEQ multiplex PCR reads, yielding one entry per CDR3 protein. The profile shows 100,000 to 150,000 distinct CDR3 sequences, around 94% of them singletons. Sequenced material: CD8+ T cells from PBMCs. The source of these receptors is a human donor with Susac syndrome.

The genes are TRBV7-8 and TRBJ1-5, with 7 bases lining up with TRBD1. In germline, CDR1 is SGHVS, CDR2 FQNEAQ. After removal of 3 bases from V and 3 bases from J, the junction contained 8 bases not matched to a gene. CDR3 length: 16 residues. The chain's CDR3 is CASSFLRQGNNQPQHF. The CDR3 coding sequence is TGTGCCAGCAGCTTCCTCAGACAGGGAAACAATCAGCCCCAGCATTTT.

This sequence joins TRBV12-3 or TRBV12-4 and TRBJ2-1, with D tentatively TRBD2 (6 bases). The CDR3 is made up of 14 amino acids. The ends were cut back, 7 bases at V and 8 bases at J, with 18 bases in the middle. The CDR3 reads CASTPGDSRDEQFF. The DNA for the CDR3 is TGTGCCAGCACCCCGGGGGACTCCCGGGATGAGCAGTTCTTC.

The CDR3: CASSLSQFGSYNEQFF. The CDR3 DNA follows: TGTGCCAGCAGCTTGTCCCAGTTCGGCTCCTACAATGAGCAGTTCTTC. This sequence joins TRBV5-5 and TRBJ2-1; no definite D call. The CDR3 sequence is 16 residues long. V shed 1 base and J shed 0 bases, with 11 bases lying between them. Germline values: CDR1 SGHKS, CDR2 YYEKEE (reference sequence).

This chain uses TRBV5-4 with TRBJ2-1, with TRBD1 identical over 10 bases. J was trimmed by 9 bases and V by 5 bases; bases with no gene match: 11. Per germline, CDR1 SGHNT and CDR2 YYREEE (reference sequence). The CDR3 sequence is 15 residues long. This CDR3 reads CASRPSTGGAGEQFF. In nucleotides, the CDR3 is TGTGCCAGCAGGCCGTCGACAGGGGGCGCGGGTGAGCAGTTCTTC. The full variable domain, its missing parts supplied by reference TRBV5-4 and TRBJ2-1, is ETGVTQSPTHLIKTRGQQVTLRCSSQSGHNTVSWYQQALGQGPQFIFQYYREEENGRGNFPPRFSGLQFPNYSSELNVNALELDDSALYLCASRPSTGGAGEQFFGPGTRLTVL.

The chain recombines TRBV5-6 with TRBJ2-7; 7 positions match TRBD2. Germline V CDR1 and CDR2: SGHDT, YYEEEE. This CDR3 spans 14 amino acids. The V segment lost 2 bases and the J segment 5 bases; nucleotides outside the gene matches: 7. CDR3 region: CASSLGLDQDEQYF. The DNA of the CDR3 is TGTGCCAGCAGCTTAGGACTAGACCAAGACGAGCAGTACTTC.

The chain employs TRBV4-1 and TRBJ1-2; 8 positions match TRBD1. The junction had 10 bases not matched to a gene; V was cut back by 4 bases and J by 6 bases. Germline V gives CDR1 MGHRA, CDR2 YSYEKL. This CDR3 is built from 15 residues. DNA for the CDR3: TGCGCCAGCAGCCCAACCTGGACAGGGTTAAATGGCTACACCTTC. It specifies CASSPTWTGLNGYTF.

The rearrangement joins TRBV12-3 or TRBV12-4 to TRBJ2-1, with 12 bases fitting TRBD2. This CDR3 spans 13 amino acids. Germline trimming cut 5 bases from V and 14 bases from J; bases unmatched to any gene: 7. CDR3 in DNA: TGTGCCAGCAGTACGACTAGCGGGAGTCGTGAGTTCTTC. Residues: CASSTTSGSREFF.

This clonotype was recorded once. The V call is TRBV20-1, the J call TRBJ2-1; 11 bases are shared with TRBD2. With 5 bases clipped from V and 0 bases from J, the junction kept 6 bases outside the gene matches. CDR1 DFQATT and CDR2 SNEGSKA come from the germline V gene (reference sequence). This CDR3 spans 16 amino acids. The CDR3 nucleotides are TGCAGTGCTCCGACTAGCGGGGCCAGCTCCTACAATGAGCAGTTCTTC. Its protein product is CSAPTSGASSYNEQFF.

V and J are TRBV6-5 and TRBJ1-2; D might be TRBD1 (6 bases). CDR1 MNHEY and CDR2 SVGAGI come from the germline V gene. V gave up 3 bases and J gave up 7 bases, with 9 bases separating them. The CDR3 runs 12 residues. The CDR3 sequence is CASSYSGVGYTF. The CDR3 bases are TGTGCCAGCAGTTATTCAGGGGTTGGCTACACCTTC.

The chain has TRBV9 and TRBJ1-6; the match to TRBD1 covers 8 bases. Germline CDR1 is SGDLS and CDR2 is YYNGEE. Trimming removed 3 bases from V and 6 bases from J; junction bases left unmatched: 2. This CDR3 has 14 residues. DNA of the CDR3: TGTGCCAGCAGCGGCACAGGGGGTAATTCACCCCTCCACTTT. This sequence encodes CASSGTGGNSPLHF.

The rearrangement joins TRBV27 to TRBJ2-1; either TRBD1 or TRBD2 may fit D (5 bases each). V lost 4 bases to trimming and J lost 8 bases, with 15 bases between them. In germline, CDR1 is MNHEY, CDR2 SMNVEV (reference sequence). The length of the CDR3 is 14 residues. The CDR3 region has the DNA TGTGCCAGCAGTTGGGGACCCCTGGCCGATGAGCAGTTCTTC. Protein sequence: CASSWGPLADEQFF.

The chain uses TRBV12-3 or TRBV12-4 and TRBJ1-2; no definite D call. The V end lost 8 bases, the J end lost 4 bases, and 17 bases lay between the germline ends. The CDR3 contains 14 residues. In DNA form, the CDR3 reads TGTGCCAGCGGAAACCGAGGTTTAGGCTATGGCTACACCTTC. Its protein is CASGNRGLGYGYTF.

The rearrangement uses TRBV24-1 and TRBJ2-1; no reliable D call. V dropped 5 bases and J dropped 5 bases, with 9 bases sitting between them. The V gene's germline CDR1 is KGHDR and CDR2 SFDVKD. This CDR3 region has 13 residues. Here the CDR3 reads CATSGRIDNEQFF. The CDR3, as DNA: TGTGCCACCAGTGGGAGAATAGACAATGAGCAGTTCTTC.

The J gene is TRBJ2-7, the V gene TRBV7-8; tentatively, D is TRBD2 (5 bases). The length of the CDR3 is 12 residues. Deletions cut 5 bases from V and 3 bases from J, with 8 bases between. The V gene's germline CDR1 is SGHVS and CDR2 FQNEAQ. The CDR3 region has the DNA TGTGCCAGCAGCGCCGGGGTCTACGAGCAGTACTTC. Translation gives CASSAGVYEQYF.

The V gene is TRBV11-2, the J gene TRBJ2-5, with 10 positions matching TRBD1. V dropped 4 bases and J dropped 3; count of bases not matched to a gene: 2. The CDR3 sequence is 14 residues long. Germline CDR1 is SGHAT and CDR2 is FQNNGV. The CDR3 sequence is CASSWGTGEETQYF. DNA of the CDR3: TGTGCCAGCAGCTGGGGGACAGGGGAAGAGACCCAGTACTTC.

This chain uses TRBV24-1 with TRBJ2-3, with 10 bases fitting TRBD2. Germline loops: CDR1 KGHDR, CDR2 SFDVKD. This CDR3 spans 19 amino acids. V was pared by 4 bases and J by 5 bases, with 17 bases of the junction left unmatched. CDR3 residues: CATSDYPGEGTSAGDTQYF. For the CDR3, the DNA is TGTGCCACCAGTGACTACCCGGGGGAGGGGACTAGCGCGGGAGATACGCAGTATTTT.

This clonotype occurred once. The V call is TRBV20-1, the J call TRBJ2-5; D might be TRBD1 (6 bases). V lost 0 bases, J lost 1 base, and 9 bases lay in between. Looked up from germline, CDR1 is DFQATT and CDR2 is SNEGSKA (reference sequence). The CDR3 consists of 14 residues. The CDR3 DNA reads TGCAGTGCTAGAGAGGGACATTCCCAAGAGACCCAGTACTTC. This translates into CSAREGHSQETQYF.

J is TRBJ2-7 and V is TRBV6-2 or TRBV6-3, with TRBD2 matching over 10 bases. The CDR3 totals 14 residues. V was clipped by 5 bases and J by 0 bases; unmatched bases: 1. Germline CDR1 is MNHEY and CDR2 is SVGEGT. This CDR3 reads CASSPSGGSYEQYF. CDR3 sequence (DNA): TGTGCCAGCAGTCCTAGCGGGGGCTCCTACGAGCAGTACTTC.

The CDR3 sequence is CASSQENTGELFF. The CDR3 nucleotides read TGTGCCAGCAGCCAGGAAAACACCGGGGAGCTGTTTTTT. The rearrangement joins TRBV11-3 to TRBJ2-2; D not resolved. The CDR3 totals 13 residues. Germline V gives CDR1 SGHNT, CDR2 YENEEA. V was trimmed by 5 bases and J by 2 bases, leaving 6 bases between them.

This clonotype appeared a few times. This chain uses TRBV3-1 with TRBJ2-5, with 8 bases fitting TRBD1. Germline assignment: CDR1 LGHDT and CDR2 YNNKEL (reference sequence). V shed 6 bases and J 2 bases; nucleotides not matched to a gene: 5. The CDR3 is 14 amino acids. This CDR3 reads CASSRQGPQETQYF. DNA for the CDR3: TGTGCCAGCAGTAGACAGGGGCCGCAAGAGACCCAGTACTTC.

The CDR3 here is CASSPAGQGDANTGELFF. In DNA, the CDR3 is TGTGCCAGCAGCCCCGCTGGACAGGGCGATGCGAACACCGGGGAGCTGTTTTTT. The chain recombines TRBV11-2 with TRBJ2-2, with 8 bases lining up with TRBD1. The CDR3 runs 18 residues. Germline CDR1 is SGHAT and CDR2 is FQNNGV. J was trimmed by 0 bases and V by 5 bases; bases with no gene match: 11.

The chain is built from TRBV7-8 and TRBJ1-1; D gene unclear. V lost 5 bases, J lost 3 bases, and 13 bases lay in between. Looked up from germline, CDR1 is SGHVS and CDR2 is FQNEAQ. The CDR3 runs to 14 residues. The CDR3 reads CASSPGGQDTEAFF. In DNA, the CDR3 is TGTGCCAGCAGCCCGGGTGGGCAGGACACTGAAGCTTTCTTT.

This chain uses TRBV4-3 with TRBJ2-3; D not resolved. Deletions cut 8 bases from V and 5 bases from J, with 20 bases between. Germline loops: CDR1 LGHNA, CDR2 YSLEER. The CDR3 is 15 residues long. As DNA, the CDR3 is TGCGCCAGCTTGAACGGTCTCCTCGGTGGAGATACGCAGTATTTT. Its protein is CASLNGLLGGDTQYF.

This chain uses TRBV7-8 with TRBJ2-2; no reliable D call. The CDR3 is made up of 16 amino acids. Germline CDR1 SGHVS, CDR2 FQNEAQ. The germline V and J ends were trimmed by 1 base and 4 bases, with 13 bases remaining between them. This CDR3 is CASSLVRGSGTGELFF. The CDR3 coding sequence is TGTGCCAGCAGCTTAGTGCGAGGTTCTGGCACCGGGGAGCTGTTTTTT.

V and J are TRBV20-1 and TRBJ1-2; D ambiguous. CDR3 length equals 15 residues. CDR1 DFQATT and CDR2 SNEGSKA come from the germline V gene (reference sequence). With 0 bases removed from V and 1 base from J, the gap between germline ends came to 12 bases. The CDR3 sequence is CSARDSPHVNYGYTF. CDR3 DNA: TGCAGTGCTAGAGATTCCCCACACGTTAACTATGGCTACACCTTC.

This clonotype was counted a single time. In DNA form, the CDR3 reads TGCAGCGTTCTCACACAGGGTGGATACGAGCAGTACTTC. Encoded protein: CSVLTQGGYEQYF. The rearrangement uses TRBV29-1 and TRBJ2-7; possibly TRBD1 for D (6 bases). V was shortened by 5 bases and J by 4 bases, with 15 bases between the two germline ends. The CDR3 sequence is 13 residues long. Per the germline V gene, CDR1 is SQVTM and CDR2 is ANQGSEA.

The chain recombines TRBV13 with TRBJ2-7, with 7 bases matching TRBD1. Germline V gives CDR1 PRHDT, CDR2 FYEKMQ (reference sequence). The CDR3 runs 15 residues. V shed 4 bases and J 0 bases; nucleotides not matched to a gene: 6. CDR3 nucleotides: TGTGCCAGCAGCTCACCCGACAGGGACTCCTACGAGCAGTACTTC. Protein product: CASSSPDRDSYEQYF. The whole variable domain, remainder taken from reference TRBV13 and TRBJ2-7, is AAGVIQSPRHLIKEKRETATLKCYPIPRHDTVYWYQQGPGQDPQFLISFYEKMQSDKGSIPDRFSAQQFSDYHSELNMSSLELGDSALYFCASSSPDRDSYEQYFGPGTRLTVT.

The chain recombines TRBV20-1 with TRBJ2-3, with 9 bases that match TRBD2. This CDR3 has 14 amino acids. V lost 4 bases and J lost 6; bases outside the gene matches: 8. Germline V gives CDR1 DFQATT, CDR2 SNEGSKA (reference sequence). The CDR3 coding sequence is TGCAGTGCTATCTTAGCGGGAGAAGGGGATACGCAGTATTTT. Residues: CSAILAGEGDTQYF.

The rearrangement joins TRBV5-4 to TRBJ2-7, with 7 bases matching TRBD1. CDR3 length: 14 residues. CDR1 is SGHNT, CDR2 YYREEE, per germline (reference sequence). The trim removed 4 bases at V and 0 bases at J, leaving 4 bases unmatched. CDR3 sequence: CASSPGQNSYEQYF. Written as DNA, the CDR3 is TGTGCCAGCAGCCCGGGACAGAACTCCTACGAGCAGTACTTC.